Included here is one TCR beta chain sequence, with context. Here immunoSEQ multiplex PCR was the method, and the copy in TCRdb shows in-frame clones only, minus some. In the table there are roughly 68,000 clones, around 90% of which are singletons. The record originates from a study of blood T cell repertoires in COVID-19. The V and J ends lost 3 bases and 7 bases, in that order; junction bases with no gene match: 12. The V gene's germline CDR1 is MGHRA and CDR2 YSYEKL. The CDR3 spans 16 residues. Sequenced material: PBMCs or T cells enriched from blood (not recorded which). The origin of this receptor is a woman in her thirties or forties who had recovered from COVID-19. The V gene is TRBV4-1, the J gene TRBJ1-2, with TRBD1 matching 9 bases. The CDR3 DNA sequence: TGCGCCAGCAGCCAGGCCTGGGACAGGGCTCGTGGTGGCTACACCTTC. Its translation: CASSQAWDRARGGYTF.